This T cell receptor beta chain was profiled in a study of blood T cell repertoires in COVID-19. On the study more broadly: Both acute and convalescent COVID-19 samples were obtained from the United States, Italy and Spain. The cDNA or gDNA used as material had been derived from T cells, B-cell-depleted T cells, or PBMCs.

Germline loops: CDR1 LGHDT, CDR2 YNNKEL (reference sequence). Unmatched junction bases numbered 6, after V lost 0 bases and J lost 4 bases. The CDR3 consists of 17 residues. Per the original methods: For nucleated cells, counts were estimated from reference gene primer amplification. Produced via immunoSEQ multiplex PCR; TCRdb's table is partial and in-frame only. That table gives V, J and clone size, and the DNA gave D and trimming. This sample has some 99,000 clones, with about 78% found just once. Input material: peripheral blood. The chain uses TRBV3-1 (or the pseudogene TRBV3-2) and TRBJ1-4, with 9 positions matching TRBD1. This clonotype was sampled from a human donor in a cohort sampled during active or convalescent COVID-19. Written as DNA, the CDR3 is TGTGCCAGCAGCCAAGATCGTTCGGACAGGGGTAATGAAAAACTGTTTTTT. It is translated as CASSQDRSDRGNEKLFF.